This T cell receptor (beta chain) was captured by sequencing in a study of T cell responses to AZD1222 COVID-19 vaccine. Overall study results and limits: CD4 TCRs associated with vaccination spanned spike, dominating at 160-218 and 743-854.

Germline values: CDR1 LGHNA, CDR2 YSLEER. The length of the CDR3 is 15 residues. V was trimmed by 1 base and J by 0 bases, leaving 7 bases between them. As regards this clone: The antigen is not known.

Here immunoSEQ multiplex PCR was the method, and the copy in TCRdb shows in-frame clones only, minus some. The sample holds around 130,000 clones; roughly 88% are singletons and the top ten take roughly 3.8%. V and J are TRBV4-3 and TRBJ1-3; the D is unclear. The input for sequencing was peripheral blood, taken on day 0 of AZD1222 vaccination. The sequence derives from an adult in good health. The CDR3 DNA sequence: TGCGCCAGCAGCCAAGGCTGGGGCTCTGGAAACACCATATATTTT. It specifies CASSQGWGSGNTIYF.